Presented here are 23 T cell receptor beta chains from one specimen sequenced in a study of blood T cell repertoires in COVID-19 (TCRdb year 2020). Libraries were built with the immunoSEQ multiplex PCR assay. Here the immuneACCESS table is served through TCRdb, limited to in-frame sequences with V and J called. Missing clones are a known gap in these copies; in checked studies unresolved V genes cover under half, and the rest lacks a known reason. This sample is represented by 88,000 or so clones; around 80% of them were singletons. The ten most abundant clones make up around 12% of the sample. Sequenced: peripheral blood. The origin of the receptors is a man aged 80 or over with acute or convalescent COVID-19.

Written as DNA, the CDR3 is TGTGCCAGCGTTGACAGGGGGCGCGAAGCTTTCTTT. Translating gives CASVDRGREAFF. The V call is TRBV2, the J call TRBJ1-1, with 10 bases matching TRBD1. V gave up 8 bases and J gave up 8 bases; unmatched junction bases: 5. Germline CDR1 SNHLY, CDR2 FYNNEI. This CDR3 region has 12 residues.

The rearrangement links TRBV7-8 to TRBJ2-4; D possibly corresponds to TRBD2 (5 bases). V lost 1 base to trimming and J lost 7 bases, with 11 bases between them. CDR1 and CDR2 (germline): SGHVS, FQNEAQ. The CDR3 has 14 residues. CDR3 coding DNA: TGTGCCAGCAGCTTAGGGCCGGGGTGGAACATTCAGTACTTC. The encoded protein is CASSLGPGWNIQYF. The whole variable domain, remainder taken from reference TRBV7-8 and TRBJ2-4, is GAGVSQSPRYKVAKRGQDVALRCDPISGHVSLFWYQQALGQGPEFLTYFQNEAQLDKSGLPSDRFFAERPEGSVSTLKIQRTQQEDSAVYLCASSLGPGWNIQYFGAGTRLSVL.

This chain connects TRBV6-5 to TRBJ1-3, with D perhaps matching TRBD1 (5 bases). V was clipped by 8 bases and J by 1 base, with 12 bases between them. Germline V gene sequence: CDR1 MNHEY, CDR2 SVGAGI. The CDR3 runs to 14 residues. The DNA of the CDR3 is TGTGCCAGCGCACGAGCAGGGTCTGGAAACACCATATATTTT. It specifies CASARAGSGNTIYF.

The chain combines TRBV5-5 with TRBJ2-7; D is unclear. With 4 bases removed from V and 4 bases from J, the gap between germline ends came to 15 bases. The CDR3 totals 14 residues. The germline gives CDR1 SGHKS, CDR2 YYEKEE (reference sequence). The chain's CDR3 is CASSLATGIYEQYF. For the CDR3, the DNA is TGTGCCAGCAGCCTGGCGACTGGTATTTACGAGCAGTACTTC.

J is TRBJ1-1 and V is TRBV19; the match to TRBD1 covers 9 bases. This CDR3 spans 13 amino acids. Germline CDR1 LNHDA, CDR2 SQIVND (reference sequence). Trimming at V came to 7 bases and at J to 5 bases, leaving 5 bases not matched to a gene. The CDR3 spells CASMGDRETEAFF. The CDR3 DNA reads as TGTGCCAGTATGGGGGACAGGGAGACTGAAGCTTTCTTT.

The V gene is TRBV5-1, the J gene TRBJ1-2, with 7 bases lining up with TRBD1. The CDR3 loop spans 13 amino acids. Germline assignment: CDR1 SGHRS and CDR2 YFSETQ. The junction had 3 bases not matched to a gene; V was cut back by 0 bases and J by 7 bases. The CDR3 coding sequence is TGCGCCAGCAGCTTGGCGGCAGGGGGTGGCTACACCTTC. Translated: CASSLAAGGGYTF.

This chain joins TRBV5-4 and TRBJ1-2, with a tentative D call TRBD1 (6 bases). Germline V gene data show CDR1 as SGHNT and CDR2 as YYREEE (reference sequence). This CDR3 contains 14 residues. Between the trimmed V and J ends, which lost 4 bases and 0 bases, there was a span of 10 bases. The CDR3 DNA sequence: TGTGCCAGCAGCCCTGGACAGTCTAACTATGGCTACACCTTC. This codes for CASSPGQSNYGYTF. Combining the CDR3 with reference TRBV5-4 and TRBJ1-2 gives the whole variable domain ETGVTQSPTHLIKTRGQQVTLRCSSQSGHNTVSWYQQALGQGPQFIFQYYREEENGRGNFPPRFSGLQFPNYSSELNVNALELDDSALYLCASSPGQSNYGYTFGSGTRLTVV.

This sequence joins TRBV11-3 and TRBJ2-3; maybe TRBD2 (6 bases). This CDR3 has 15 residues. The germline gives CDR1 SGHNT, CDR2 YENEEA. The germline V and J ends were trimmed by 1 base and 1 base, with 9 bases remaining between them. CDR3 in amino acids: CASSLGGAGTDTQYF. DNA for the CDR3: TGTGCCAGCAGCTTAGGCGGGGCCGGCACAGATACGCAGTATTTT. The entire variable domain, with the rest obtained from reference TRBV11-3 and TRBJ2-3, is as follows: EAGVVQSPRYKIIEKKQPVAFWCNPISGHNTLYWYLQNLGQGPELLIRYENEEAVDDSQLPKDRFSAERLKGVDSTLKIQPAELGDSAVYLCASSLGGAGTDTQYFGPGTRLTVL.

This chain uses TRBV5-6 with TRBJ2-1, with D unresolved. CDR1 is SGHDT and CDR2 is YYEEEE in the germline V gene. The CDR3 sequence is 13 residues long. V was shortened by 4 bases and J by 6 bases, with 11 bases between the two germline ends. This CDR3 is CASSPYWSNEQFF. The CDR3 nucleotides are TGTGCCAGCAGCCCGTACTGGTCCAATGAGCAGTTCTTC. Full variable domain (outside the CDR3, taken from reference TRBV5-6 and TRBJ2-1): DAGVTQSPTHLIKTRGQQVTLRCSPKSGHDTVSWYQQALGQGPQFIFQYYEEEERQRGNFPDRFSGHQFPNYSSELNVNALLLGDSALYLCASSPYWSNEQFFGPGTRLTVL.

The chain joins TRBV5-1 to TRBJ1-1; TRBD1 is a possible D gene (6 bases). Trimming cost V 4 bases and J 0 bases, with 16 bases left between them. The CDR3 spans 16 residues. CDR1 and CDR2 from the germline V gene are SGHRS and YFSETQ. CDR3 DNA sequence: TGCGCCAGCAGCGCCAGGGGCGCGGACTTGAACACTGAAGCTTTCTTT. The encoded protein is CASSARGADLNTEAFF.

V is TRBV27 and J is TRBJ2-4; D uncertain. The CDR3 consists of 15 residues. V was trimmed by 5 bases and J by 3 bases, leaving 14 bases between them. Germline V gene sequence: CDR1 MNHEY, CDR2 SMNVEV (reference sequence). CDR3 loop: CASSPPGLGKNIQYF. As DNA, the CDR3 is TGTGCCAGCAGTCCCCCTGGGCTTGGCAAAAACATTCAGTACTTC.

In DNA, the CDR3 is TGTGCCAGCAGCAGGAGACAGGGGAATTTGGGGGAGCTGTTTTTT. This gives the protein CASSRRQGNLGELFF. V and J are TRBV27 and TRBJ2-2, with 8 nucleotides matching TRBD1. The CDR3 has 15 residues. V dropped 6 bases and J dropped 8; count of bases not matched to a gene: 11. The germline CDR1 and CDR2 sequences are MNHEY and SMNVEV (reference sequence).

This clone has a single count. This sequence joins TRBV7-9 and TRBJ1-1; 7 bases agree with TRBD1. Germline CDR1 SEHNR, CDR2 FQNEAQ (reference sequence). The J segment lost 0 bases and the V segment lost 5 bases, leaving 3 bases of the junction unmatched. The CDR3 length is 14 residues. CDR3 protein: CASSPGTVNTEAFF. CDR3 coding DNA: TGTGCCAGCAGCCCCGGGACAGTGAACACTGAAGCTTTCTTT.

The CDR3 loop is CASSWLQGASTEAFF. The CDR3 DNA sequence: TGCGCCAGCAGCTGGCTACAGGGGGCGTCCACTGAAGCTTTCTTT. V gene TRBV5-1 combines with J gene TRBJ1-1; 9 nucleotides align to TRBD1. CDR3 length equals 15 residues. Germline V gives CDR1 SGHRS, CDR2 YFSETQ. V gave up 3 bases and J gave up 4 bases; unmatched junction bases: 7.

V gene TRBV9 combines with J gene TRBJ2-2, with D possibly being TRBD1 (6 bases). The ends were cut back, 3 bases at V and 1 base at J, with 16 bases in the middle. In germline, CDR1 is SGDLS, CDR2 YYNGEE. The CDR3 loop spans 17 amino acids. This CDR3 is CASSEGVGQMNTGELFF. The CDR3 DNA reads as TGTGCCAGCAGCGAGGGGGTTGGGCAGATGAACACCGGGGAGCTGTTTTTT.

This rearrangement joins TRBV10-3 to TRBJ1-1; TRBD1 agrees at 10 bases. The germline gives CDR1 ENHRY, CDR2 SYGVKD. The CDR3 has 15 residues. The V gene end was trimmed by 10 bases and the J gene end by 5 bases; junction bases not matched to a gene: 13. CDR3 sequence reads: CATTRDRGLGTEAFF. In DNA form, the CDR3 reads TGTGCCACCACCCGGGACAGGGGTCTTGGGACTGAAGCTTTCTTT.

The rearrangement links TRBV4-1 to TRBJ2-3, with 7 nucleotides matching TRBD2. V dropped 3 bases and J dropped 3; count of bases not matched to a gene: 9. Germline V lookup: CDR1 MGHRA, CDR2 YSYEKL. This CDR3 has 16 amino acids. The CDR3 DNA sequence: TGCGCCAGCAGCCAGGGAGGGGCGCGGGTTACAGATACGCAGTATTTT. Residues: CASSQGGARVTDTQYF.

In this sample, this clone turned up once. The chain uses TRBV19 and TRBJ2-3; D is perhaps TRBD1 (6 bases). Germline CDR1 is LNHDA and CDR2 is SQIVND (reference sequence). The CDR3 consists of 15 residues. V was trimmed by 3 bases and J by 6 bases, leaving 16 bases between them. The CDR3, as DNA: TGTGCCAGTAGTATGGGGGCAGGGATCACGGATACGCAGTATTTT. Translated, it gives CASSMGAGITDTQYF.

V gene TRBV3-1 (or the pseudogene TRBV3-2) combines with J gene TRBJ2-7, with TRBD1 as a possible D gene (5 bases). Deletions cut 1 base from V and 3 bases from J, with 7 bases between. Germline CDR1 reads LGHDT; CDR2 reads YNNKEL (reference sequence). The CDR3 is 13 residues long. The CDR3 loop is CASSQGQGYEQYF. DNA for the CDR3: TGTGCCAGCAGCCAAGGGCAGGGCTACGAGCAGTACTTC.

In this sample, this clone is large. The chain joins TRBV5-1 to TRBJ1-2, with 7 bases aligning to TRBD1. CDR1 and CDR2 (germline): SGHRS, YFSETQ. With 7 bases clipped from V and 3 bases from J, the junction kept 3 bases outside the gene matches. This CDR3 has 12 residues. This CDR3 reads CASWDRDYGYTF. The CDR3 coding sequence is TGCGCCAGCTGGGACAGAGACTATGGCTACACCTTC.

The chain uses TRBV5-1 and TRBJ1-1; TRBD1 is a possible D gene (6 bases). Germline lookup yields CDR1 SGHRS and CDR2 YFSETQ. The CDR3 totals 14 residues. V was clipped by 9 bases and J by 0 bases, with 15 bases between them. The CDR3 coding sequence is TGCGCCACCGAACGAGGGGGTCTGAACACTGAAGCTTTCTTT. Encoded protein: CATERGGLNTEAFF.

The chain joins TRBV30 to TRBJ1-1; possible D gene TRBD1, 6 bases. CDR1 is GTSNPN and CDR2 is SVGIG in the germline V gene (reference sequence). Deletions cut 0 bases from V and 5 bases from J, with 22 bases between. The CDR3 spans 17 residues. CDR3 nucleotide sequence: TGTGCCTGGAGTGTTAGGGGAGGGGCCAGGGGCTGGACTGAAGCTTTCTTT. This gives the protein CAWSVRGGARGWTEAFF.

This clone has a single count. This chain joins TRBV12-5 and TRBJ2-3, with D possibly TRBD2 on 5 matching bases. Deletions cut 5 bases from V and 4 bases from J, with 10 bases between. CDR1 and CDR2 (germline): LGHNT, FRNRAP. This CDR3 has 13 amino acids. DNA for the CDR3: TGTGCTAGTGGTCTACTAGTGGCAGATACGCAGTATTTT. It yields the protein CASGLLVADTQYF.